The 10 T cell receptor beta chains below come from one sample, sequenced in a study of blood T cell repertoires in COVID-19 (dated by TCRdb to 2018 to 2020). The library was generated by the immunoSEQ multiplex PCR assay. This immuneACCESS table, as held by TCRdb, lists in-frame sequences with V and J called but not all clones. Of the missing ones, under half trace to an unresolved V gene in checked studies; the others have no known cause. The sample table records 150,000 to 200,000 clones; approximately 93% of these occur just once. The top ten constitute approximately 2% of the sample. Sequences were obtained from peripheral blood. The receptor source for this set is a woman aged 60 to 75 with COVID-19, enrolled during active disease.

This clone was found a few times. This sequence joins TRBV2 and TRBJ1-5, with a weak D call TRBD1 (6 bases). V lost 5 bases to trimming and J lost 3 bases, with 14 bases between them. The CDR3 length is 15 residues. Germline CDR1 and CDR2: SNHLY and FYNNEI. The CDR3 DNA is TGTGCCAGCAGTTTACTGACAGGTTCCAATCAGCCCCAGCATTTT. Translated, it gives CASSLLTGSNQPQHF.

This sequence joins TRBV5-1 and TRBJ2-5; TRBD1 matches 7 bases. From germline, CDR1 is SGHRS and CDR2 YFSETQ. Trimming at V came to 4 bases and at J to 5 bases, leaving 5 bases not matched to a gene. This CDR3 is 13 amino acids long. The CDR3, as DNA: TGCGCCAGCAGCCGGAACAGGGGTGAGACCCAGTACTTC. It codes for CASSRNRGETQYF.

The chain has TRBV9 and TRBJ2-3; weak D call: TRBD1 (6 bases). The CDR3 runs 15 residues. In germline, CDR1 is SGDLS, CDR2 YYNGEE. The V gene lost 3 bases and the J gene lost 1 base, with 12 bases spanning the gap. The CDR3 sequence is CASSAGTPRTDTQYF. The CDR3 nucleotides are TGTGCCAGCAGCGCCGGGACACCGCGCACAGATACGCAGTATTTT.

This clone was observed a single time. The V call is TRBV20-1, the J call TRBJ1-1, with D unresolved. CDR3 length equals 12 residues. Trimming shortened V by 3 bases and J by 1 base, and 6 bases separated the two germline ends. Germline CDR1 reads DFQATT; CDR2 reads SNEGSKA (reference sequence). CDR3 sequence reads: CSASRENTEAFF. CDR3 in DNA: TGCAGTGCTAGTAGAGAGAACACTGAAGCTTTCTTT.

In this sample, this clone turned up once. The CDR3 sequence: CASSQDQQVFSPLHF. The CDR3 coding sequence is TGCGCCAGCAGCCAAGATCAACAGGTGTTTTCACCCCTCCACTTT. This rearrangement joins TRBV4-3 to TRBJ1-6, with a weak D call TRBD1 (5 bases). This CDR3 has 15 amino acids. V lost 0 bases and J 9 bases, leaving 12 bases between the germline ends. Looked up from germline, CDR1 is LGHNA and CDR2 is YSLEER.

The chain joins TRBV6-6 to TRBJ1-2, with D hard to call. V was pared by 2 bases and J by 1 base, with 5 bases between. The germline CDR1 and CDR2 sequences are MNHNY and SVGAGI (reference sequence). The CDR3 covers 13 residues. The CDR3 bases are TGTGCCAGCAGTTACGCGGTTAACTATGGCTACACCTTC. Protein product: CASSYAVNYGYTF.

The CDR3 nucleotides are TGTGCCAGCAGCGTAGACCACAGCCAAGAGACCCAGTACTTC. Amino acids: CASSVDHSQETQYF. The rearrangement links TRBV9 to TRBJ2-5; D unclear. Germline V gene sequence: CDR1 SGDLS, CDR2 YYNGEE. V lost 0 bases and J 1 base, leaving 7 bases between the germline ends. This CDR3 contains 14 residues.

This chain connects TRBV3-1 (or the pseudogene TRBV3-2) to TRBJ1-2, with a tentative D call TRBD1 (6 bases). This CDR3 region has 13 residues. Germline-derived CDR1 and CDR2 are LGHDT and YNNKEL (reference sequence). Trimming stripped 8 bases from V and 4 bases from J, with 14 bases between. This chain's CDR3 is CASWGQGPYGYTF. The CDR3 bases are TGTGCCAGCTGGGGGCAAGGTCCCTATGGCTACACCTTC.

The chain employs TRBV7-3 and TRBJ2-1; D is possibly TRBD2 (5 bases). Germline-derived CDR1 and CDR2 are SGHTA and FQGTGA. Trimming removed 5 bases from V and 3 bases from J, with 11 bases in between. This CDR3 has 14 residues. CDR3 region: CASSPGLFYNEQFF. CDR3 coding DNA: TGTGCCAGCAGCCCCGGACTCTTCTACAATGAGCAGTTCTTC.

This clone was counted a single time. This chain connects TRBV6-5 to TRBJ2-7, with D possibly TRBD1 on 7 matching bases. CDR3 length: 15 residues. Trimming stripped 0 bases from V and 5 bases from J, with 14 bases between. CDR1 and CDR2 from the germline V gene are MNHEY and SVGAGI. DNA of the CDR3: TGTGCCAGCAGTTACTCGACAGGGCGCGGGAACGAGCAGTACTTC. Residues: CASSYSTGRGNEQYF.